This TCR beta chain derives from a study of T cells in Graves' hyperthyroidism and ophthalmopathy. The wider study: Upon initial diagnosis and before any treatment, peripheral blood was collected.

Amplification of TCR beta CDR3 regions was performed using RNA transcripts as template. The TCR CDR3 was amplified in a first-round RT-PCR using the HTBI primer set. TCRdb passed the multiplex PCR reads through MiXCR, listing each CDR3 protein once. The sample records 490,000 or so distinct CDR3 sequences, under 25% being singletons. The CDR3 covers 15 residues. V was clipped by 2 bases and J by 3 bases, with 11 bases between them. CDR1 and CDR2 (germline): ENHRY, SYGVKD. The chain links TRBV10-3 to TRBJ1-5; D unresolved. This TCR was recovered from a woman between 65 and 79 years old with Graves' ophthalmopathy. The sample taken for sequencing was blood. The CDR3 loop is CAISERQTSNQPQHF. CDR3 DNA sequence: TGTGCCATCAGTGAGAGACAAACATCCAATCAGCCCCAGCATTTT.